A selection of T cell receptor beta chains follows, all from one sample in a study of spatial heterogeneity in lung cancer. TCRdb analysed the 5' RACE reads with MiXCR anew, one entry per CDR3 protein. The sample contains approximately 10,000 distinct CDR3 sequences, over 6% of which appear only once. The sequencing here drew on normal lung tissue next to the tumor, taken at surgery. Every receptor here comes from a male donor with early-stage non-small cell lung cancer. CDR3s include the opening cysteine and the closing phenylalanine or tryptophan. Fields, in order: V gene, J gene, clone size, D gene, CDR3 DNA, CDR3 protein. The D gene is left open where the match is weak. Some rows mark clone size as missing; the rest say once, few, many or name a class of expanded clone.

v_gene: TRBV10-2
j_gene: TRBJ2-2
abundance: many
d_gene: TRBD1
CDR3nt: TGCGCCAGCAGTACAGGGACAGGGGAGTCAACCGGGGAGCTGTTTTTT
CDR3aa: CASSTGTGESTGELFF

v_gene: TRBV6-2/TRBV6-3
j_gene: TRBJ2-1
abundance: many
d_gene: TRBD2
CDR3nt: TGTGCCAGCAGTTATTGGTCCCGGGGGGAAGGAGATGAGCAGTTCTTC
CDR3aa: CASSYWSRGEGDEQFF

v_gene: TRBV10-2
j_gene: TRBJ2-3
abundance: .
d_gene: .
CDR3nt: TGCGCCAGCAGCCCTTCAGGGCAGGGCCGCACAGATACGCAGTATTTT
CDR3aa: CASSPSGQGRTDTQYF

v_gene: TRBV5-6
j_gene: TRBJ2-7
abundance: .
d_gene: .
CDR3nt: TGTGCCAGCAGCACGATGAGGGGACCGGTGGAGCAGTACTTC
CDR3aa: CASSTMRGPVEQYF

v_gene: TRBV19
j_gene: TRBJ2-5
abundance: many
d_gene: .
CDR3nt: TGTGCCAGTAGGGTACAGGAAGAGACCCAGTACTTC
CDR3aa: CASRVQEETQYF

v_gene: TRBV20-1
j_gene: TRBJ1-1
abundance: many
d_gene: TRBD1
CDR3nt: TGCAGTGCTGGGGACAGGGTAGGAACTGAAGCTTTCTTT
CDR3aa: CSAGDRVGTEAFF

v_gene: TRBV19
j_gene: TRBJ1-1
abundance: many
d_gene: .
CDR3nt: TGTGCCAGTTCCGACAGATTGAACACTGAAGCTTTCTTT
CDR3aa: CASSDRLNTEAFF

v_gene: TRBV23-1
j_gene: TRBJ2-2
abundance: many
d_gene: .
CDR3nt: TGCGCCAGCAGTCAATCCCCCCCGCACCAGGGTGCGGGCACCGGGGAGCTGTTTTTT
CDR3aa: CASSQSPPHQGAGTGELFF

v_gene: TRBV2
j_gene: TRBJ2-3
abundance: few
d_gene: .
CDR3nt: TGTGCCAGCAGTGAATTAAGTTCACTAGATACGCAGTATTTT
CDR3aa: CASSELSSLDTQYF

v_gene: TRBV14
j_gene: TRBJ2-1
abundance: many
d_gene: TRBD2
CDR3nt: TGTGCCAGCAGCCATAGCGGGATCACCCACTACAATGAGCAGTTCTTC
CDR3aa: CASSHSGITHYNEQFF

v_gene: TRBV11-2
j_gene: TRBJ2-7
abundance: many
d_gene: .
CDR3nt: TGTGCCAGCAGCTTTGGGGACCGCCCAAAGCAGTACTTC
CDR3aa: CASSFGDRPKQYF

v_gene: TRBV7-8
j_gene: TRBJ1-1
abundance: medium-sized
d_gene: .
CDR3nt: TGTGCCAGCAGCTTAGTCCAGGCGAACACTGAAGCTTTCTTT
CDR3aa: CASSLVQANTEAFF

v_gene: TRBV5-5
j_gene: TRBJ2-3
abundance: many
d_gene: TRBD2
CDR3nt: TGTGCCAGCAGCGAACGACTAGCGGGAGCTGTAGCAGATACGCAGTATTTT
CDR3aa: CASSERLAGAVADTQYF

v_gene: TRBV4-3
j_gene: TRBJ2-7
abundance: many
d_gene: TRBD1
CDR3nt: TGCGCCAGCAGCCAAGAAAGGACAGGGATGTACGAGCAGTACTTC
CDR3aa: CASSQERTGMYEQYF

v_gene: TRBV7-2
j_gene: TRBJ2-1
abundance: medium-sized
d_gene: TRBD1
CDR3nt: TGTGCCAGCAGCTTGACAGGGGTCAGCCTCAGCTCCTACAATGAGCAGTTCTTC
CDR3aa: CASSLTGVSLSSYNEQFF

v_gene: TRBV5-5
j_gene: TRBJ2-2
abundance: many
d_gene: .
CDR3nt: TGTGCCAGCAGCTCGAGCATCCGGGCGAACACCTGGGAGCTGTTTTTT
CDR3aa: CASSSSIRANTWELFF